This passage covers 32 T cell receptor beta chains from one sample sequenced in a study of vaccination and CD4 T cells after COVID-19. The antigens these receptors bind are not known. Sequencing of DNA taken from cultured CD4+ T cells relied on the Oncomine TCR Beta short-read assay. Each CDR3 protein is one row after TCRdb ran MiXCR on the PCR reads. The data contain 20,000 to 25,000 distinct CDR3 sequences, 62% of them seen just once; the ten biggest clones take up 23%. Sample treatment: approximately 11-day PBMC culture with coronavirus spike peptide pools or control peptides (ViraFEST assay). The input for sequencing was CD4+ T cells from blood, cultured in vitro, taken before SARS-CoV-2 vaccination. The origin of the receptors is a human donor who received a COVID-19 vaccine.

This clonotype was found a few times. The chain uses TRBV27 and TRBJ1-2, with TRBD1 identical over 10 bases. The CDR3 contains 15 residues. The trim removed 5 bases at V and 4 bases at J, leaving 7 bases unmatched. Germline V gives CDR1 MNHEY, CDR2 SMNVEV (reference sequence). The chain's CDR3 is CASSRGQGRGYGYTF. CDR3 bases: TGTGCCAGCAGTCGGGGACAGGGGCGCGGCTATGGCTACACCTTC.

The J gene is TRBJ2-7, the V gene TRBV6-1, with 10 bases matching TRBD1. Germline V gene data show CDR1 as MNHNS and CDR2 as SASEGT. J lost 0 bases, V lost 5 bases, and 1 base had no gene match. The CDR3 spans 14 residues. The CDR3 DNA sequence: TGTGCCAGCAGTCGGACAGGGGGCTCCTACGAGCAGTACTTC. It is translated as CASSRTGGSYEQYF.

This chain's CDR3 is CSASKMGQGNYEQYF. The DNA of the CDR3 is TGCAGTGCTAGTAAAATGGGACAGGGTAACTACGAGCAGTACTTC. The chain combines TRBV20-1 with TRBJ2-7, with 9 positions matching TRBD1. The junction had 9 bases not matched to a gene; V was cut back by 3 bases and J by 3 bases. This CDR3 spans 15 amino acids. Germline CDR1 is DFQATT and CDR2 is SNEGSKA (reference sequence).

This chain connects TRBV11-1 to TRBJ1-1; 9 bases are shared with TRBD1. Germline assignment: CDR1 SGHAT and CDR2 FQDESV (reference sequence). The V and J ends lost 4 bases and 11 bases, in that order; junction bases with no gene match: 8. The CDR3 is 13 residues long. The CDR3: CASSYTGTGNAFF. Written as DNA, the CDR3 is TGTGCCAGCAGCTATACCGGGACAGGGAACGCTTTCTTT. Using reference TRBV11-1 and TRBJ1-1 for the parts outside the CDR3, the full variable domain is EAEVAQSPRYKITEKSQAVAFWCDPISGHATLYWYRQILGQGPELLVQFQDESVVDDSQLPKDRFSAERLKGVDSTLKIQPAELGDSAMYLCASSYTGTGNAFFGQGTRLTVV.

This clonotype was picked up one time. V is TRBV2 and J is TRBJ2-7, with D perhaps TRBD1 (6 bases). Germline V gives CDR1 SNHLY, CDR2 FYNNEI. The V and J ends lost 5 bases and 7 bases respectively, with 30 bases between them. The CDR3 extends over 18 amino acids. For the CDR3, the DNA is TGTGCCAGCAGTCCCTCCCCGCCCGAACAGGGAAGCGGAAAGGAGCAGTACTTC. Translation: CASSPSPPEQGSGKEQYF.

The rearrangement joins TRBV20-1 to TRBJ2-7; D may be TRBD2 (6 bases). The V gene's germline CDR1 is DFQATT and CDR2 SNEGSKA (reference sequence). V dropped 2 bases and J dropped 9 bases, with 17 bases sitting between them. This CDR3 is 13 amino acids long. The CDR3 spells CSARTTGERAQYF. The DNA of the CDR3 is TGCAGTGCTAGAACCACGGGAGAGAGGGCGCAGTACTTC.

CDR3 amino acids: CSASGSAYEQYF. The CDR3 DNA reads TGCAGTGCTAGTGGTAGCGCCTACGAGCAGTACTTC. J is TRBJ2-7 and V is TRBV20-1, with D possibly TRBD2 on 5 matching bases. Germline V gene data show CDR1 as DFQATT and CDR2 as SNEGSKA (reference sequence). The CDR3 contains 12 residues. V lost 3 bases and J lost 2, with 8 bases in between.

In its sample, this clonotype was seen once. The J gene is TRBJ2-3, the V gene TRBV24-1; D may correspond to TRBD1 or TRBD2 (6 bases each). Germline lookup yields CDR1 KGHDR and CDR2 SFDVKD. The CDR3 spans 15 residues. Deletions cut 9 bases from V and 5 bases from J, with 20 bases between. The CDR3 region is CATGTRGVGGDTQYF. DNA for the CDR3: TGTGCCACCGGAACGAGGGGGGTAGGGGGAGATACGCAGTATTTT.

J is TRBJ1-5 and V is TRBV19; tentatively, D is TRBD1 (6 bases). CDR3 length: 14 amino acids. Trimming stripped 6 bases from V and 6 bases from J, with 15 bases between. The V gene's germline CDR1 is LNHDA and CDR2 SQIVND (reference sequence). The CDR3 bases are TGTGCCAGTAGGGGCAGGGGCGCGGGTCAGCCCCAGCATTTT. Its translation: CASRGRGAGQPQHF.

In its sample, this clonotype was seen once. The rearrangement joins TRBV30 to TRBJ1-2; D may be TRBD1 (5 bases). The CDR3 sequence is 12 residues long. The V and J ends lost 2 bases and 8 bases respectively, with 12 bases between them. CDR1 is GTSNPN, CDR2 SVGIG, per germline (reference sequence). The CDR3 protein is CAWSRGWVGYTF. DNA of the CDR3: TGTGCCTGGAGTAGGGGTTGGGTAGGCTACACCTTC.

The CDR3 bases are TGTGCCAGCAGTATTAGGGCCCAAGAGACCCAGTACTTC. It codes for CASSIRAQETQYF. The rearrangement joins TRBV27 to TRBJ2-5; D ambiguous. CDR1 MNHEY and CDR2 SMNVEV come from the germline V gene (reference sequence). The CDR3 extends over 13 amino acids. V lost 5 bases and J 1 base, leaving 8 bases between the germline ends.

This rearrangement joins TRBV2 to TRBJ2-7; D is undetermined. The germline V and J ends were trimmed by 5 bases and 3 bases, with 11 bases remaining between them. Germline V CDR1 and CDR2: SNHLY, FYNNEI. This CDR3 has 13 residues. CDR3: CASSQIVVYEQYF. As DNA, the CDR3 is TGTGCCAGCAGTCAAATTGTGGTCTACGAGCAGTACTTC.

The chain recombines TRBV7-9 with TRBJ2-1; D may match TRBD1 or TRBD2 (5 bases each). This CDR3 region has 18 residues. Looked up from germline, CDR1 is SEHNR and CDR2 is FQNEAQ (reference sequence). V dropped 4 bases and J dropped 3 bases, with 22 bases sitting between them. The CDR3 protein is CASSSQRGYRGFYNEQFF. The CDR3 DNA follows: TGTGCCAGCAGCTCGCAGAGGGGATACCGCGGCTTCTACAATGAGCAGTTCTTC.

The rearrangement links TRBV27 to TRBJ1-2; 10 positions match TRBD1. This CDR3 region has 14 residues. Germline V CDR1 and CDR2: MNHEY, SMNVEV (reference sequence). With 6 bases clipped from V and 3 bases from J, the junction kept 4 bases outside the gene matches. The CDR3 DNA is TGTGCCAGCAGACAGGGACAGGGGCACTATGGCTACACCTTC. Its protein product is CASRQGQGHYGYTF.

V gene TRBV20-1 combines with J gene TRBJ2-3, with D possibly being TRBD2 (6 bases). Germline V gene sequence: CDR1 DFQATT, CDR2 SNEGSKA (reference sequence). The CDR3 has 15 residues. Trimming took 3 bases from V and 0 from J, leaving 13 bases between them. This chain's CDR3 is CSARGLTASTDTQYF. CDR3 DNA sequence: TGCAGTGCTAGGGGACTGACAGCGAGCACAGATACGCAGTATTTT.

The rearrangement uses TRBV2 and TRBJ1-6, with a possible D match to TRBD1 (5 bases). The CDR3 is 14 amino acids. Trimming shortened V by 3 bases and J by 7 bases, and 10 bases separated the two germline ends. CDR1 SNHLY and CDR2 FYNNEI come from the germline V gene. CDR3 amino acids: CASSDGGGNSPLHF. CDR3 DNA sequence: TGTGCCAGCAGTGATGGGGGTGGCAATTCACCCCTCCACTTT.

This clonotype was seen only once. V usage is TRBV2 and J usage is TRBJ1-5; weak D call: TRBD1 (5 bases). This CDR3 contains 15 residues. V dropped 3 bases and J dropped 0 bases, with 9 bases sitting between them. Germline V CDR1 and CDR2: SNHLY, FYNNEI. CDR3 DNA: TGTGCCAGCAGTGACTGGGGGAATAGCAATCAGCCCCAGCATTTT. This encodes CASSDWGNSNQPQHF.

The genes are TRBV12-3 or TRBV12-4 and TRBJ1-2; D call uncertain. CDR3 size: 12 residues. Trimming shortened V by 2 bases and J by 6 bases, and 7 bases separated the two germline ends. Here the CDR3 reads CASSLRADGYTF. In nucleotides, the CDR3 is TGTGCCAGCAGTTTAAGAGCAGATGGCTACACCTTC.

The chain links TRBV7-9 to TRBJ2-7; TRBD2 matches at 9 bases. V gave up 5 bases and J gave up 4 bases; unmatched junction bases: 12. The CDR3 is made up of 16 amino acids. The germline CDR1 and CDR2 sequences are SEHNR and FQNEAQ (reference sequence). Written as DNA, the CDR3 is TGTGCCAGCAGCCCACCGTGGGTAGCGGGGGTTTACGAGCAGTACTTC. Its protein product is CASSPPWVAGVYEQYF.

This clonotype showed up just a few times. The chain employs TRBV7-2 and TRBJ2-7; D gene ambiguous. The V gene's germline CDR1 is SGHTA and CDR2 FQGNSA. V was clipped by 5 bases and J by 1 base, with 12 bases between them. The CDR3 sequence is 14 residues long. CDR3 sequence: CASSHKGLSYEQYF. The CDR3 DNA reads as TGTGCCAGCAGCCACAAAGGTCTTTCCTACGAGCAGTACTTC.

In its sample, this clonotype was seen a few times. This chain uses TRBV24-1 with TRBJ1-2; a weak D match, TRBD1 (6 bases). V lost 3 bases, J lost 7 bases, and 14 bases lay in between. The germline gives CDR1 KGHDR, CDR2 SFDVKD. The CDR3 sequence is 14 residues long. The CDR3 region has the DNA TGTGCCACCAGTGATACCTTGGGAGGGGGTGGCTACACCTTC. Residues: CATSDTLGGGGYTF.

The chain couples TRBV6-4 to TRBJ2-5; D is uncertain. The germline gives CDR1 MRHNA, CDR2 SNTAGT. The CDR3 extends over 12 amino acids. The chain's CDR3 is CTALGRKETQYF. The CDR3 nucleotides read TGTACGGCTTTAGGACGGAAAGAGACCCAGTACTTC.

This clonotype was picked up one time. The V and J genes are TRBV7-6 and TRBJ2-1, with TRBD2 identical over 14 bases. The CDR3 is made up of 15 amino acids. With V trimmed by 5 bases and J by 8 bases, 5 bases remained unmatched. Germline V CDR1 and CDR2: SGHVS, FNYEAQ. CDR3 residues: CASSTGTSGGDEQFF. The CDR3 DNA is TGTGCCAGCAGCACAGGGACTAGCGGGGGCGATGAGCAGTTCTTC.

This clonotype was recorded a few times. The rearrangement links TRBV6-2 or TRBV6-3 to TRBJ1-1, with D maybe TRBD1 (5 bases). The CDR3 spans 15 residues. The V end was cut by 7 bases, the J end by 4 bases, with 19 bases between. Germline assignment: CDR1 MNHEY and CDR2 SVGEGT. The CDR3 here is CASTPGRFLVTEAFF. The CDR3 DNA sequence: TGTGCCAGCACCCCAGGGCGGTTTCTCGTCACTGAAGCTTTCTTT.

The chain uses TRBV6-5 and TRBJ1-2, with TRBD1 matching over 10 bases. The CDR3 covers 16 residues. From germline, CDR1 is MNHEY and CDR2 SVGAGI. After removal of 2 bases from V and 4 bases from J, the junction contained 7 bases not matched to a gene. CDR3 nucleotide sequence: TGTGCCAGCAGTTACGCGAGGACAGGGGGGGGCTATGGCTACACCTTC. Residues: CASSYARTGGGYGYTF.

The chain uses TRBV5-4 and TRBJ2-5, with D perhaps TRBD1 (7 bases). Trimming removed 3 bases at V and 1 base at J, with 16 bases between. Germline V gene sequence: CDR1 SGHNT, CDR2 YYREEE (reference sequence). The CDR3 is made up of 16 amino acids. CDR3 coding DNA: TGTGCCAGCAGCTGGCGAGGGAGGACAGGCCAAGAGACCCAGTACTTC. Translated: CASSWRGRTGQETQYF.

This sequence joins TRBV6-5 and TRBJ2-1; 10 bases line up with TRBD2. Unmatched junction bases numbered 9, after V lost 3 bases and J lost 7 bases. CDR1 MNHEY and CDR2 SVGAGI come from the germline V gene. The CDR3 runs to 16 residues. The CDR3 DNA reads as TGTGCCAGCAGTTATGACCCTAGCGGGGGCGGGAATGAGCAGTTCTTC. Translation gives CASSYDPSGGGNEQFF.

The chain employs TRBV7-6 and TRBJ1-1, with D possibly being TRBD1 (5 bases). The V gene's germline CDR1 is SGHVS and CDR2 FNYEAQ. Trimming pared 5 bases from V and 1 base from J, leaving 17 bases between. This CDR3 comprises 16 residues. CDR3 DNA: TGTGCCAGCAGCGCCCGGCGGGGAGGGGCGAACACTGAAGCTTTCTTT. It codes for CASSARRGGANTEAFF.

The chain is built from TRBV7-9 and TRBJ2-5; D may be TRBD2 (5 bases). V was pared by 2 bases and J by 5 bases, with 6 bases between. The CDR3 contains 12 residues. The germline V gene has CDR1 SEHNR and CDR2 FQNEAQ (reference sequence). CDR3 sequence: CASSLSGETQYF. CDR3 DNA sequence: TGTGCCAGCAGCTTATCGGGGGAGACCCAGTACTTC.

V gene TRBV6-1 combines with J gene TRBJ1-5, with 7 bases matching TRBD1. In germline, CDR1 is MNHNS, CDR2 SASEGT. Trimming removed 6 bases from V and 2 bases from J; junction bases left unmatched: 10. CDR3 length: 16 amino acids. The CDR3 is CASSQARGVGNQPQHF. For the CDR3, the DNA is TGTGCCAGCAGCCAGGCCAGGGGGGTCGGCAATCAGCCCCAGCATTTT.

This chain uses TRBV20-1 with TRBJ1-2, with 10 bases lining up with TRBD1. The junction had 4 bases not matched to a gene; V was cut back by 1 base and J by 8 bases. The CDR3 covers 13 residues. The germline V gene encodes CDR1 DFQATT and CDR2 SNEGSKA (reference sequence). The CDR3 nucleotides are TGCAGTGCTAGAGGGGACAGGGGAGGGGGCTACACCTTC. Protein product: CSARGDRGGGYTF.

This rearrangement joins TRBV12-3 or TRBV12-4 to TRBJ1-1; the match to TRBD1 covers 8 bases. V shed 6 bases, J shed 4 bases, and the junction held 4 bases outside the gene matches. The CDR3 has 13 amino acids. CDR3 sequence: CASRPGQGTEAFF. The CDR3 DNA reads TGTGCCAGCAGGCCCGGACAGGGCACTGAAGCTTTCTTT.